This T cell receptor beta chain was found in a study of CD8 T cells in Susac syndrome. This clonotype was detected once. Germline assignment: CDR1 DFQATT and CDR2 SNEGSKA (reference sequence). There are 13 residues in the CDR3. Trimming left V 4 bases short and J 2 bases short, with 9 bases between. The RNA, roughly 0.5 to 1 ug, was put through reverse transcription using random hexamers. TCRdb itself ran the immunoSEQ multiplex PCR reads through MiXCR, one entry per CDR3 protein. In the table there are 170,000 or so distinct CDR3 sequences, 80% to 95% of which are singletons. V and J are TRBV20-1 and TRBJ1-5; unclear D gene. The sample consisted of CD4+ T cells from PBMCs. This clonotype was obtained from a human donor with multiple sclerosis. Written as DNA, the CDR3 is TGCAGTGCTAAGGAGTCGGGCAATCAGCCCCAGCATTTT. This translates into CSAKESGNQPQHF.